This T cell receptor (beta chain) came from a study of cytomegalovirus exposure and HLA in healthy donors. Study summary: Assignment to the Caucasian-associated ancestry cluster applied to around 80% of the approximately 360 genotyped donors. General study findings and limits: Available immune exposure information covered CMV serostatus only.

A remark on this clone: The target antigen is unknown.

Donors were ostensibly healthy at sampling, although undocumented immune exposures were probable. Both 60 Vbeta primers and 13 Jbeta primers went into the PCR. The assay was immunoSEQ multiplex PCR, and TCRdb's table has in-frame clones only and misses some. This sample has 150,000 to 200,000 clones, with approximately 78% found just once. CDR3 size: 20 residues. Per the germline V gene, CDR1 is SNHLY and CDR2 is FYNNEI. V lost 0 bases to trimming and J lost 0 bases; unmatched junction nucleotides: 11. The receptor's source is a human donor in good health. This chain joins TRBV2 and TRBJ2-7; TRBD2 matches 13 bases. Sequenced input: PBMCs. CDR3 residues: CASSEARWRLAGGFSYEQYF. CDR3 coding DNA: TGTGCCAGCAGTGAAGCGCGATGGAGACTAGCGGGGGGATTCTCCTACGAGCAGTACTTC.